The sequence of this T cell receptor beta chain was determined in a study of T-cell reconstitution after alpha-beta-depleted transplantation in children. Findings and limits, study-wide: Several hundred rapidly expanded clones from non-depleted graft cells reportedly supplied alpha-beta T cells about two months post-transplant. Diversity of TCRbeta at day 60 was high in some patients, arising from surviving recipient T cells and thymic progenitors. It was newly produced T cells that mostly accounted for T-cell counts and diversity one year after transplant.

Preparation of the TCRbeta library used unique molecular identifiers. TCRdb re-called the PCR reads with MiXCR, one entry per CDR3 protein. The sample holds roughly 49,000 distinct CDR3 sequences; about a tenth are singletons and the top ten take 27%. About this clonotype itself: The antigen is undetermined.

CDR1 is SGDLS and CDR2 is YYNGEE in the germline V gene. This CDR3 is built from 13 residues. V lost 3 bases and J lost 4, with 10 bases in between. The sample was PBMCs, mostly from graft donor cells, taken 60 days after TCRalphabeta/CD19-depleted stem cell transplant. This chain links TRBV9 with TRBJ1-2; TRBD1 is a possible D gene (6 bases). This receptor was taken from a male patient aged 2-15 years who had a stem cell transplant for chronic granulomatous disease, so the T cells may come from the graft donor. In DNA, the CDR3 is TGTGCCAGCAGCGCCGGACAGCCCTATGGCTACACCTTC. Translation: CASSAGQPYGYTF.